Listed below are T cell receptor beta chains from one sample, sequenced in a study of T-cell memory formation after mild COVID-19. TCRdb processed the 5' RACE reads anew with MiXCR; each CDR3 protein has one entry. The table lists some 100,000 distinct CDR3 sequences, roughly 11% of them singletons. Sequencing was performed on PBMCs or a T cell subset sorted from them (not recorded which). These receptors originate from a man aged 18 to 30 who had mild COVID-19 (a few samples of this study predate the infection). Cell type and time point are not known. CDR3s include the opening cysteine and the closing phenylalanine or tryptophan. D genes are given only for firm matches. Clone size is stated in some rows and not others, as once, few, many or a class when expanded.

j_gene	d_gene	len	v_gene	abundance	CDR3aa	CDR3nt
TRBJ2-2	-	16	TRBV7-9	-	CASSLVSGKNTGELFF	TGTGCCAGCAGCTTAGTTTCTGGGAAGAACACCGGGGAGCTGTTTTTT
TRBJ1-6	-	17	TRBV3-1	few	CASSHSTVGSYNSPLHF	TGTGCCAGCAGCCACTCGACAGTGGGAAGTTATAATTCACCCCTCCACTTT
TRBJ2-6	-	17	TRBV4-3	many	CASTRGDSSSGANVLTF	TGCGCCAGCACCCGGGGGGACAGCAGCTCTGGGGCCAACGTCCTGACTTTC
TRBJ2-3	TRBD1	14	TRBV6-2/TRBV6-3	-	CASETGFGTDTQYF	TGTGCCAGCGAGACAGGGTTCGGCACAGATACGCAGTATTTT
TRBJ2-1	-	12	TRBV9	-	CASSALVNEQFF	TGTGCCAGCAGCGCCTTAGTCAATGAGCAGTTCTTC
TRBJ2-5	TRBD1	17	TRBV10-3	-	CAISEKIGQGAWGTQYF	TGTGCCATCAGTGAAAAAATCGGACAGGGGGCTTGGGGGACCCAGTACTTC
TRBJ1-1	-	15	TRBV6-5	-	CASNTLRREAPEAFF	TGTGCCAGCAACACCTTACGCCGGGAGGCCCCTGAAGCTTTCTTT
TRBJ1-1	-	14	TRBV12-3/TRBV12-4	-	CASSTGLPDSEAFF	TGTGCCAGCAGTACAGGGTTACCGGATTCTGAAGCTTTCTTT
TRBJ1-2	-	11	TRBV7-9	few	CASRRTDGYTF	TGTGCCAGCAGACGGACGGATGGCTACACCTTC
TRBJ2-3	-	16	TRBV9	few	CASSVDGGSSTDTQYF	TGTGCCAGCAGCGTAGATGGCGGCTCTAGCACAGATACGCAGTATTTT
TRBJ2-3	-	16	TRBV5-6	many	CASSSSTVDSTDTQYF	TGTGCCAGCAGCTCCTCGACAGTGGACAGCACAGATACGCAGTATTTT
TRBJ2-7	-	15	TRBV6-2/TRBV6-3	many	CASKFDTSLSYEQYF	TGTGCCAGCAAGTTCGACACTTCTCTCTCCTACGAGCAGTACTTC
TRBJ2-5	-	14	TRBV6-2/TRBV6-3	many	CASNPRGSWETQYF	TGTGCCAGCAACCCCCGCGGCTCCTGGGAGACCCAGTACTTC
TRBJ2-2	TRBD2	17	TRBV6-6	few	CASSPSREGFIFGELFF	TGTGCCAGCAGCCCCTCCAGGGAGGGATTTATTTTCGGGGAGCTGTTTTTT
TRBJ2-2	TRBD1	17	TRBV4-3	many	CASSQDIRRGHGGELFF	TGCGCCAGCAGCCAAGATATCCGTAGGGGGCATGGCGGGGAGCTGTTTTTT
TRBJ2-5	-	14	TRBV9	few	CASSPWGAQETQYF	TGTGCCAGCAGCCCGTGGGGGGCCCAAGAGACCCAGTACTTC
TRBJ1-4	-	12	TRBV7-9	few	CASSDHREKLFF	TGTGCCAGCAGCGACCACAGGGAAAAACTGTTTTTT
TRBJ2-7	TRBD1	16	TRBV4-1	few	CASSHRTGNALGEQYF	TGCGCCAGCAGCCATAGGACAGGGAACGCTTTGGGGGAGCAGTACTTC
TRBJ2-6	-	16	TRBV19	many	CASSIRGTSGANVLTF	TGTGCCAGTAGTATTCGGGGAACCTCTGGGGCCAACGTCCTGACTTTC
TRBJ2-1	-	14	TRBV29-1	few	CSVVIEISYNEQFF	TGCAGCGTTGTGATAGAGATCTCCTACAATGAGCAGTTCTTC
TRBJ2-3	-	13	TRBV7-2	many	CASSYAPLDTQYF	TGTGCCAGCAGCTACGCCCCTCTAGATACGCAGTATTTT
TRBJ2-5	TRBD1	11	TRBV20-1	many	CSAIRGETQYF	TGCAGTGCAATCAGGGGGGAGACCCAGTACTTC
TRBJ2-7	-	14	TRBV11-2	-	CASSPNPDRYEQYF	TGTGCCAGCAGCCCCAACCCCGACCGCTACGAGCAGTACTTC